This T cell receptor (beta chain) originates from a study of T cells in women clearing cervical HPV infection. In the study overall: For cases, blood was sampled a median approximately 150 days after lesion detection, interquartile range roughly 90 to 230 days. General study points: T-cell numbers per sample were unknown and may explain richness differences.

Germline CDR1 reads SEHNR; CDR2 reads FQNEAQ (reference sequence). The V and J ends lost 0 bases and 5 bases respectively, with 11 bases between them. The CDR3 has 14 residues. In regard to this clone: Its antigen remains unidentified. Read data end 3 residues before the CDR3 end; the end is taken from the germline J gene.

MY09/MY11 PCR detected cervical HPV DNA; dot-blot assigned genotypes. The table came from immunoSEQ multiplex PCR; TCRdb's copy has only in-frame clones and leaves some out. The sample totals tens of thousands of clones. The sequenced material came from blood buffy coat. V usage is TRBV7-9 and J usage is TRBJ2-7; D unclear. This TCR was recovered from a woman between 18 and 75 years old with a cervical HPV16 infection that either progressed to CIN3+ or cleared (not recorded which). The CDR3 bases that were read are TGTGCCAGCAGCTTAGCGCACAGACCCCACGAG. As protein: CASSLAHRPHE. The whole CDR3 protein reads CASSLAHRPHEQYF. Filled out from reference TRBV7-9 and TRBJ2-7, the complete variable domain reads DTGVSQNPRHKITKRGQNVTFRCDPISEHNRLYWYRQTLGQGPEFLTYFQNEAQLEKSRLLSDRFSAERPKGSFSTLEIQRTEQGDSAMYLCASSLAHRPHEQYFGPGTRLTVT.